These 19 T cell receptor beta chains came from one sample sequenced in a study of CD8+ T cells in alopecia areata (dated by TCRdb to 2016 to 2019). In the paper's terms, the treatment or condition label means: oral pan-JAK inhibitor, 5-10 mg twice daily. Libraries were built with the immunoSEQ multiplex PCR assay. To provide template for TCR sequencing, every sample had RNA extracted and reverse transcribed into cDNA. As stored in TCRdb, this immuneACCESS dataset retains in-frame rearrangements with V and J assigned. A fraction of the clones does not appear; measured against another copy, unresolved V genes explain less than half of the discrepancy, and the remainder lacks a known reason. Present in this sample are about 200,000 clones, 35% to 40% of which were seen just once. The ten largest account for roughly 0.5% of the sample. The material sequenced was CD4+ T cells sorted from blood, taken at approximately week 34, from a patient treated with tofacitinib. The receptors were gathered from a human donor with alopecia areata.

The chain employs TRBV5-1 and TRBJ2-1; 8 bases align to TRBD1. The V and J ends lost 3 bases and 5 bases, in that order; junction bases with no gene match: 7. Germline V CDR1 and CDR2: SGHRS, YFSETQ. The CDR3 consists of 15 residues. CDR3 DNA: TGCGCCAGCAGCTATCCCGGGACAGGAGACAATGAGCAGTTCTTC. It translates to CASSYPGTGDNEQFF.

The chain carries TRBV27 and TRBJ2-6, with a tentative D call TRBD2 (5 bases). Germline CDR1 reads MNHEY; CDR2 reads SMNVEV (reference sequence). The length of the CDR3 is 13 residues. Trimming removed 9 bases from V and 0 bases from J, with 6 bases in between. In DNA form, the CDR3 reads TGTGCCAGTGGGAGCTCTGGGGCCAACGTCCTGACTTTC. Translation: CASGSSGANVLTF. The whole variable domain, remainder taken from reference TRBV27 and TRBJ2-6, is EAQVTQNPRYLITVTGKKLTVTCSQNMNHEYMSWYRQDPGLGLRQIYYSMNVEVTDKGDVPEGYKVSRKEKRNFPLILESPSPNQTSLYFCASGSSGANVLTFGAGSRLTVL.

CDR3 DNA sequence: TGTGCCTGGAGCGGCCTCGGGGCCTACGAGCAGTACTTC. Its translation: CAWSGLGAYEQYF. The chain links TRBV30 to TRBJ2-7; D might be TRBD2 (5 bases). V gave up 3 bases and J gave up 2 bases, with 11 bases separating them. The CDR3 runs to 13 residues. Germline V CDR1 and CDR2: GTSNPN, SVGIG (reference sequence).

This chain links TRBV4-1 with TRBJ1-1; no reliable D call. V was cut by 0 bases and J by 6 bases, with 17 bases left in between. This CDR3 contains 16 residues. Germline V gives CDR1 MGHRA, CDR2 YSYEKL. CDR3 region: CASSQDLGPRRAEAFF. The CDR3 DNA follows: TGCGCCAGCAGCCAAGATTTAGGTCCCCGGCGGGCTGAAGCTTTCTTT.

This clone was seen a handful of times. V usage is TRBV19 and J usage is TRBJ1-2; TRBD1 aligns across 10 bases. Germline-derived CDR1 and CDR2 are LNHDA and SQIVND (reference sequence). This CDR3 has 14 amino acids. V shed 7 bases and J 5 bases; nucleotides not matched to a gene: 7. The CDR3 DNA reads TGTGCCAGTATCCCCCAGGGACAGGGGTATGGCTACACCTTC. It specifies CASIPQGQGYGYTF.

This chain joins TRBV11-2 and TRBJ2-7; D gene uncertain. Germline V CDR1 and CDR2: SGHAT, FQNNGV. The CDR3 runs 18 residues. V was shortened by 2 bases and J by 6 bases, with 26 bases between the two germline ends. CDR3 protein: CASSLSASSPGLYREQYF. DNA of the CDR3: TGTGCCAGCAGCTTATCTGCCTCGTCGCCAGGCCTGTATCGCGAGCAGTACTTC.

Only one count was recorded for this clone. The chain recombines TRBV7-9 with TRBJ2-7; 7 bases line up with TRBD1. Germline assignment: CDR1 SEHNR and CDR2 FQNEAQ (reference sequence). With V trimmed by 6 bases and J by 3 bases, 14 bases remained unmatched. CDR3 length equals 16 residues. CDR3 in amino acids: CASSAGGRKEYYEQYF. Written as DNA, the CDR3 is TGTGCCAGCAGTGCAGGGGGACGGAAAGAGTACTACGAGCAGTACTTC.

The chain is built from TRBV5-1 and TRBJ2-3, with 14 positions matching TRBD2. Trimming at V came to 4 bases and at J to 1 base, leaving 2 bases not matched to a gene. From germline, CDR1 is SGHRS and CDR2 YFSETQ. The CDR3 has 16 residues. The CDR3 reads CASSPGLAGGTDTQYF. CDR3 coding DNA: TGCGCCAGCAGCCCGGGACTAGCGGGGGGCACAGATACGCAGTATTTT.

This clone was counted a few times. The CDR3 coding sequence is TGTGCCAGCAGCTTCCTAGACCAACGAGATACGCAGTATTTT. This translates into CASSFLDQRDTQYF. V and J are TRBV11-2 and TRBJ2-3; unclear D gene. The CDR3 runs 14 residues. Trimming pared 3 bases from V and 5 bases from J, leaving 12 bases between. Germline CDR1 and CDR2: SGHAT and FQNNGV. Using reference TRBV11-2 and TRBJ2-3 for the parts outside the CDR3, the full variable domain is EAGVAQSPRYKIIEKRQSVAFWCNPISGHATLYWYQQILGQGPKLLIQFQNNGVVDDSQLPKDRFSAERLKGVDSTLKIQPAKLEDSAVYLCASSFLDQRDTQYFGPGTRLTVL.

This clone has a handful of counts. CDR3 region: CASSRPSGSYNEQFF. The DNA for the CDR3 is TGTGCCAGTAGTCGACCCAGCGGGAGTTACAATGAGCAGTTCTTC. J is TRBJ2-1 and V is TRBV19, with 8 bases aligning to TRBD2. V was pared by 5 bases and J by 4 bases, with 7 bases of the junction left unmatched. The germline V gene has CDR1 LNHDA and CDR2 SQIVND (reference sequence). The CDR3 is 15 amino acids.

The V call is TRBV9, the J call TRBJ1-5; D is ambiguous. Germline-derived CDR1 and CDR2 are SGDLS and YYNGEE. This CDR3 is built from 14 residues. V gave up 0 bases and J gave up 9 bases, with 13 bases separating them. CDR3 DNA sequence: TGTGCCAGCAGCGTAGACGGCCTCGCCACGCCCCAGCATTTT. This gives the protein CASSVDGLATPQHF.

CDR3 nucleotides: TGTGCCTGGACCAGGGCAGGGGGCAATCAGCCCCAGCATTTT. Protein sequence: CAWTRAGGNQPQHF. The V and J genes are TRBV30 and TRBJ1-5; weak D call: TRBD1 (6 bases). The CDR3 runs 14 residues. Germline assignment: CDR1 GTSNPN and CDR2 SVGIG (reference sequence). V was trimmed by 4 bases and J by 2 bases, leaving 12 bases between them.

This chain joins TRBV11-2 and TRBJ2-6, with D unresolved. The V end was cut by 5 bases, the J end by 2 bases, with 16 bases between. The germline V gene has CDR1 SGHAT and CDR2 FQNNGV. This CDR3 has 17 amino acids. CDR3 protein: CASSPESSHPGANVLTF. In DNA form, the CDR3 reads TGTGCCAGCAGCCCTGAATCATCTCACCCTGGGGCCAACGTCCTGACTTTC.

The chain joins TRBV18 to TRBJ2-6, with 8 positions matching TRBD1. CDR3 length: 16 residues. J was trimmed by 2 bases and V by 6 bases; bases with no gene match: 6. Germline V gene sequence: CDR1 KGHSH, CDR2 LQKENI. Here the CDR3 DNA reads TGTGCCAGCTCCGCGGACAGGGCGGCTGGGGCCAACGTCCTGACTTTC. It specifies CASSADRAAGANVLTF.

This chain joins TRBV5-1 and TRBJ2-2; no reliable D call. V lost 0 bases, J lost 7 bases, and 7 bases lay in between. Per germline, CDR1 SGHRS and CDR2 YFSETQ. The CDR3 contains 13 residues. The CDR3 reads CASSLATGGELFF. The CDR3 DNA is TGCGCCAGCAGCTTGGCAACGGGCGGGGAGCTGTTTTTT.

This clone appeared a few times. Other nucleotide sequences from this sample produce the same CDR3. CDR3 coding DNA: TGTGCCAGCAGCTTGACGAGGGGCACTGAAGCTTTCTTT. Translated, it gives CASSLTRGTEAFF. The rearrangement uses TRBV13 and TRBJ1-1; D might be TRBD1 (5 bases). V was trimmed by 3 bases and J by 4 bases, leaving 9 bases between them. This CDR3 comprises 13 residues. CDR1 is PRHDT and CDR2 is FYEKMQ in the germline V gene (reference sequence).

The J gene is TRBJ1-6, the V gene TRBV5-1; maybe TRBD1 (6 bases). Deletions cut 0 bases from V and 7 bases from J, with 14 bases between. CDR3 length: 16 residues. CDR1 is SGHRS, CDR2 YFSETQ, per germline. This chain's CDR3 is CASSLAGASTNSPLHF. CDR3 in DNA: TGCGCCAGCAGCTTGGCAGGGGCGAGTACGAATTCACCCCTCCACTTT.

The V and J genes are TRBV6-5 and TRBJ1-3, with D maybe TRBD1 (5 bases). CDR3 length: 15 amino acids. Germline V gene data show CDR1 as MNHEY and CDR2 as SVGAGI. Between the trimmed V and J ends, which lost 6 bases and 0 bases, there was a span of 12 bases. CDR3 in amino acids: CASRPGLSSGNTIYF. CDR3 sequence (DNA): TGTGCCAGCAGACCGGGACTGAGCTCTGGAAACACCATATATTTT.

This clone was counted a few times. The chain has TRBV19 and TRBJ2-6, with D perhaps assigned TRBD1 or TRBD2 (5 bases each). The germline V and J ends were trimmed by 5 bases and 1 base, with 21 bases remaining between them. CDR3 length equals 19 residues. CDR1 is LNHDA and CDR2 is SQIVND in the germline V gene (reference sequence). The CDR3 loop reads CASSFRDQGTSSGANVLTF. The CDR3 nucleotides read TGTGCCAGTAGTTTCCGGGACCAGGGTACTTCTTCTGGGGCCAACGTCCTGACTTTC. The entire variable domain, with the rest obtained from reference TRBV19 and TRBJ2-6, is as follows: DGGITQSPKYLFRKEGQNVTLSCEQNLNHDAMYWYRQDPGQGLRLIYYSQIVNDFQKGDIAEGYSVSREKKESFPLTVTSAQKNPTAFYLCASSFRDQGTSSGANVLTFGAGSRLTVL.